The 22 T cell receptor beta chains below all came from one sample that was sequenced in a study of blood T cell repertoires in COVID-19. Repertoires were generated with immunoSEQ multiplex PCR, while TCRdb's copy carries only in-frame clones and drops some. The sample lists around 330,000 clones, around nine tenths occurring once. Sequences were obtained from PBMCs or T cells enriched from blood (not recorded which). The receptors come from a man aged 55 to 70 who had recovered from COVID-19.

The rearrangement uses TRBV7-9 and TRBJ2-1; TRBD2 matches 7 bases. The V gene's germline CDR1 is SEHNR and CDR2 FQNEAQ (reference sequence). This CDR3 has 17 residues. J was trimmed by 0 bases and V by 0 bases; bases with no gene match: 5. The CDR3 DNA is TGTGCCAGCAGCTTAGCTTTGGCGGGGGACTCCTACAATGAGCAGTTCTTC. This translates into CASSLALAGDSYNEQFF.

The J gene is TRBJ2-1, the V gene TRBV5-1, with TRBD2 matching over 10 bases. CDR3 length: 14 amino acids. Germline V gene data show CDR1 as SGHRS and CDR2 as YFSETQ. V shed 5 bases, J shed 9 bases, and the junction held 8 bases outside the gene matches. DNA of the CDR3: TGCGCCAGCAGTTGGTCTAGCGGGAGTGGTGAGCAGTTCTTC. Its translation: CASSWSSGSGEQFF.

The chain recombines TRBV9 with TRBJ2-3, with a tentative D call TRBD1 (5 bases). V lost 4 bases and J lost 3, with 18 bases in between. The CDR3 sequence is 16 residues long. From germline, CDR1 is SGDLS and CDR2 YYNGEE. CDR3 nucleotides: TGTGCCAGCAGCACGACTCTGGGGCAGCTGACAGATACGCAGTATTTT. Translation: CASSTTLGQLTDTQYF. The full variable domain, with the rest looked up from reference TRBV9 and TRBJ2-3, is DSGVTQTPKHLITATGQRVTLRCSPRSGDLSVYWYQQSLDQGLQFLIQYYNGEERAKGNILERFSAQQFPDLHSELNLSSLELGDSALYFCASSTTLGQLTDTQYFGPGTRLTVL.

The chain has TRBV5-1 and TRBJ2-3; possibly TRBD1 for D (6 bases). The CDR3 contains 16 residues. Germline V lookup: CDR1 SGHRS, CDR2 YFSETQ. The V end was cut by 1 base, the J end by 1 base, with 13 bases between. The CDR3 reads CASSLTSDSGTDTQYF. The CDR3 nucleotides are TGCGCCAGCAGCTTGACATCGGACAGCGGCACAGATACGCAGTATTTT.

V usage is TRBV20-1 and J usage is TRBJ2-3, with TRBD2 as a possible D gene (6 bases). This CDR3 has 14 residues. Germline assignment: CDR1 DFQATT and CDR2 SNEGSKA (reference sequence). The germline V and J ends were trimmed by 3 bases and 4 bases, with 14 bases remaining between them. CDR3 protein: CSASIVQRADTQYF. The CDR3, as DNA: TGCAGTGCTAGTATCGTCCAGCGGGCAGATACGCAGTATTTT.

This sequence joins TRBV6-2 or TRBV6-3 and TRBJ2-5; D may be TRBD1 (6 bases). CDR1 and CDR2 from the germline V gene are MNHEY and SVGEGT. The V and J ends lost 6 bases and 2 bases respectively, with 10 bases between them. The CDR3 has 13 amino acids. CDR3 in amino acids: CASSWTEQETQYF. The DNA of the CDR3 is TGTGCCAGCAGCTGGACAGAGCAAGAGACCCAGTACTTC.

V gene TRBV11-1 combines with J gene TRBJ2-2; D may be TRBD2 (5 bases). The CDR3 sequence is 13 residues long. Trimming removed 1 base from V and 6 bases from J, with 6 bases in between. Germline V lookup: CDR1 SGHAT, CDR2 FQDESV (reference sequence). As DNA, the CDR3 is TGTGCCAGCAGCTTAGGGCGGGCCGGGGAGCTGTTTTTT. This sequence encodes CASSLGRAGELFF.

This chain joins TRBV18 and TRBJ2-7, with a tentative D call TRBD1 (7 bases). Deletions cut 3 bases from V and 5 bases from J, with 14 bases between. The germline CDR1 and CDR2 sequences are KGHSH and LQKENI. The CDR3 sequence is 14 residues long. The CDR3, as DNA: TGTGCCAGCTCACCCCAGGGGGGTATCGACGAGCAGTACTTC. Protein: CASSPQGGIDEQYF.

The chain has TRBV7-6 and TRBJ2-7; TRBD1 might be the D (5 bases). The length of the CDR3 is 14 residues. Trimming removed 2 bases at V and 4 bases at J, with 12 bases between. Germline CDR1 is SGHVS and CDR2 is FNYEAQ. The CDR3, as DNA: TGTGCCAGCAGCTTATCAGGGAAAACGTACGAGCAGTACTTC. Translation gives CASSLSGKTYEQYF.

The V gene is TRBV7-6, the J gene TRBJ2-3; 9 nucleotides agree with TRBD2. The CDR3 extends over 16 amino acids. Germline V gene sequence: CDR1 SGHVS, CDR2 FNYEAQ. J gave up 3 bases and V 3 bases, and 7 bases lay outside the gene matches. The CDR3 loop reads CASSFSSGINTDTQYF. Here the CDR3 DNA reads TGTGCCAGCAGCTTCTCTAGCGGGATAAATACAGATACGCAGTATTTT.

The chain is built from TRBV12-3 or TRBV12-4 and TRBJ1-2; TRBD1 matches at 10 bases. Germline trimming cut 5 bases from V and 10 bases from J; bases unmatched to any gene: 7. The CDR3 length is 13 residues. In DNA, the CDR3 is TGTGCCAGCAGTGAGGGACAGGGGCGCCCCTACACCTTC. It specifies CASSEGQGRPYTF.

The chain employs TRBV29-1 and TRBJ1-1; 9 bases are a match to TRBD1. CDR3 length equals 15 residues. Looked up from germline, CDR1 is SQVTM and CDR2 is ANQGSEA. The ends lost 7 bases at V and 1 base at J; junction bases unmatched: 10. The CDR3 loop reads CSADRWDRANTEAFF. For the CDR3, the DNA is TGCAGCGCTGATCGATGGGACAGGGCGAACACTGAAGCTTTCTTT.

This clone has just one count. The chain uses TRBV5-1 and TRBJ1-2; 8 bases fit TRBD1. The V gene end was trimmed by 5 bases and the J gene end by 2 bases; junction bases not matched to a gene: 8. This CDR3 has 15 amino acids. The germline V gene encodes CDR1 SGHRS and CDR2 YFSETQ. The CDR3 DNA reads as TGCGCCAGCAGTCTGGACAGGGTCTCCAACTATGGCTACACCTTC. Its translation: CASSLDRVSNYGYTF.

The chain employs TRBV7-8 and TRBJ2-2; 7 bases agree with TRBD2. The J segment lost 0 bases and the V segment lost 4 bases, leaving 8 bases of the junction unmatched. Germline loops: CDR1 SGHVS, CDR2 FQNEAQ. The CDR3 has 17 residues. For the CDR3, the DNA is TGTGCCAGCAGCTCTGTCACGGGGGGAGCGAACACCGGGGAGCTGTTTTTT. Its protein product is CASSSVTGGANTGELFF.

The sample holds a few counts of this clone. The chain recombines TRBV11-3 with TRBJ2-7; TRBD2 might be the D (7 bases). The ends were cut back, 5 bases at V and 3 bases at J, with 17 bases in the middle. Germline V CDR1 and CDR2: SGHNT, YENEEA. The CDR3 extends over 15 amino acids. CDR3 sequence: CASSRGGTMNYEQYF. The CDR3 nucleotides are TGTGCCAGCAGCAGGGGGGGGACTATGAACTACGAGCAGTACTTC.

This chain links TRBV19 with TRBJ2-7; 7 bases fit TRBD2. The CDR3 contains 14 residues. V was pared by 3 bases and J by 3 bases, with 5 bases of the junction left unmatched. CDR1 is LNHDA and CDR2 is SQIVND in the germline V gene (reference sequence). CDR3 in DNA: TGTGCCAGTAGTATTCATGGGGGGGACTACGAGCAGTACTTC. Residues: CASSIHGGDYEQYF.

The CDR3: CASSLVGGGVIADTQYF. CDR3 sequence (DNA): TGTGCCAGCAGCTTAGTTGGCGGGGGGGTTATCGCAGATACGCAGTATTTT. The V call is TRBV11-2, the J call TRBJ2-3, with 9 bases lining up with TRBD2. Germline CDR1 reads SGHAT; CDR2 reads FQNNGV. The CDR3 spans 17 residues. Losses at the gene ends were 1 base for V and 4 bases for J; bases not matched to a gene: 9. Supplemented by reference TRBV11-2 and TRBJ2-3, the full variable domain reads EAGVAQSPRYKIIEKRQSVAFWCNPISGHATLYWYQQILGQGPKLLIQFQNNGVVDDSQLPKDRFSAERLKGVDSTLKIQPAKLEDSAVYLCASSLVGGGVIADTQYFGPGTRLTVL.

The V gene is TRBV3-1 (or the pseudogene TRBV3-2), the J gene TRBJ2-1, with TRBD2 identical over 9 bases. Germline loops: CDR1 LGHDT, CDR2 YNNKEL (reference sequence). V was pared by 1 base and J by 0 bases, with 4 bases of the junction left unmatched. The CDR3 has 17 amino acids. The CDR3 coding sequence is TGTGCCAGCAGCCAAGGAGCGGGAGGAAGCTCCTACAATGAGCAGTTCTTC. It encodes CASSQGAGGSSYNEQFF.

The CDR3 sequence is CASSPRGSEETQYF. As DNA, the CDR3 is TGTGCCAGCAGCCCCCGGGGGAGTGAGGAGACCCAGTACTTC. This chain joins TRBV7-9 and TRBJ2-5, with a tentative D call TRBD2 (6 bases). The ends were cut back, 5 bases at V and 5 bases at J, with 15 bases in the middle. The CDR3 loop spans 14 amino acids. Germline assignment: CDR1 SEHNR and CDR2 FQNEAQ (reference sequence).

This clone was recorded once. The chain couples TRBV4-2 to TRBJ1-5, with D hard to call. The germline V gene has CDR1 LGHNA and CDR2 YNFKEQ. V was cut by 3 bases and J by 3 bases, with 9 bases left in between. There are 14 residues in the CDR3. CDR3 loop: CASSHGGNNQPQHF. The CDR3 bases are TGTGCCAGCAGCCATGGAGGAAACAATCAGCCCCAGCATTTT.

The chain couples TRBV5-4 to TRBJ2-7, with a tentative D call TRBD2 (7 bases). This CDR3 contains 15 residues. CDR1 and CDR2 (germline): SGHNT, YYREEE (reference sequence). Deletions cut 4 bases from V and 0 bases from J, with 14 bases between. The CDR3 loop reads CASSGGGTTSYEQYF. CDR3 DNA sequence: TGTGCCAGCAGCGGGGGCGGGACTACCTCCTACGAGCAGTACTTC.

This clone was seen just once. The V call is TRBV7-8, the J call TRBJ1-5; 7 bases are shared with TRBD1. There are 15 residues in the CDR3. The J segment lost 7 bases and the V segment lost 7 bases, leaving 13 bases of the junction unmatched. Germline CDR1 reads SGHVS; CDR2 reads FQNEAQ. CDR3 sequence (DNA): TGTGCCAGCACCAAGGGGGCGGGATTTGACCAGCCCCAGCATTTT. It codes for CASTKGAGFDQPQHF. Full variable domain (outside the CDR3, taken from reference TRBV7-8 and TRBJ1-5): GAGVSQSPRYKVAKRGQDVALRCDPISGHVSLFWYQQALGQGPEFLTYFQNEAQLDKSGLPSDRFFAERPEGSVSTLKIQRTQQEDSAVYLCASTKGAGFDQPQHFGDGTRLSIL.